These T cell receptor beta chains were read from a single sample in a study of T-cell reconstitution after alpha-beta-depleted transplantation in children. TCRdb reanalysed the PCR reads using MiXCR and keeps one entry per CDR3 protein. Among about 200,000 distinct CDR3 sequences, approximately 14% were seen once, and the ten largest hold roughly 13%. The material was PBMCs from the stem cell graft donor, obtained from the stem cell graft. All receptors derive from a human donor who donated a stem cell graft to a child with acute lymphoblastic leukemia. CDR3s include the opening cysteine and the closing phenylalanine or tryptophan. The D gene is left open where the match is weak. Size is stated for part of the rows, as once, few or many counts, or as a class when the clone is expanded.

D gene	clone size	V gene	J gene	CDR3 DNA	CDR3 protein
.	many	TRBV28	TRBJ2-1	TGTGCCAGCAGTACGGGTAACACCTACAATGAGCAGTTCTTC	CASSTGNTYNEQFF
TRBD2	many	TRBV10-3	TRBJ2-1	TGTGCCATCTGGGACGGGGGCGGGAGGGCGAATGAGCAGTTCTTC	CAIWDGGGRANEQFF
TRBD1	many	TRBV15	TRBJ1-2	TGTGCCACCAGCTCCGGCCCCGCCGGGACAGGGCCTGGCTACACCTTC	CATSSGPAGTGPGYTF
TRBD1	.	TRBV20-1	TRBJ1-2	TGCAGTGCTTTTCCTCCCCCCGGGACAGGGGGCGACAACTATGGCTACACCTTC	CSAFPPPGTGGDNYGYTF
.	many	TRBV19	TRBJ2-5	TGTGCCAGTAGTTCCGTGGGGAGGGAGACCCAGTACTTC	CASSSVGRETQYF
.	.	TRBV18	TRBJ2-4	TGTGCCAGCTCCCCCGGAAGGGCCCCGAGCATTCAGTACTTC	CASSPGRAPSIQYF
TRBD2	many	TRBV29-1	TRBJ2-7	TGCAGCGTGGGGGGGAGGACCACCTACGAGCAGTACTTC	CSVGGRTTYEQYF
.	many	TRBV10-1	TRBJ1-2	TGCGCCAGCAGTGAGTCCCCGGAATTGGACTACACCTTC	CASSESPELDYTF
.	.	TRBV5-1	TRBJ2-5	TGCGCCAGCAGCTTGGAGCCCCCCAGGGAGACCCAGTACTTC	CASSLEPPRETQYF
TRBD2	many	TRBV29-1	TRBJ2-1	TGCAGCGTTGTGGACCGTAGCGGGAGTAGCGAGGGTGAGCAGTTCTTC	CSVVDRSGSSEGEQFF
.	few	TRBV29-1	TRBJ1-1	TGCCAGGGGCAATCCGGAACTGAAGCTTTCTTT	CQGQSGTEAFF
TRBD1	many	TRBV29-1	TRBJ2-3	TGCAGCGTCGAGACGGGACAGCGTGAAGGTCCAGATACGCAGTATTTT	CSVETGQREGPDTQYF
TRBD1	many	TRBV11-3	TRBJ2-3	TGTGCCAGCGCCCTGGACAGGGGAACAGATACGCAGTATTTT	CASALDRGTDTQYF
TRBD2	many	TRBV5-1	TRBJ2-1	TGCGCCAGCAGCCACGGACTAGCGGGAGGGCGCTCCTACAATGAGCAGTTCTTC	CASSHGLAGGRSYNEQFF
.	many	TRBV12-3/TRBV12-4	TRBJ1-1	TGTGCCAGCAATTGGGGGCTGGGTGAAGCTTTCTTT	CASNWGLGEAFF
.	many	TRBV10-3	TRBJ1-1	TGTGCCATCAGTGTACGGGGAACCACTGAAGCTTTCTTT	CAISVRGTTEAFF
.	many	TRBV6-1	TRBJ2-3	TGTGCCAGCAGTGAAGGGCGGGCAGATACGCAGTATTTT	CASSEGRADTQYF
.	many	TRBV12-3/TRBV12-4	TRBJ1-2	TGTGCCAGCAGTTCGCCAGGTTACGGCTACACCTTC	CASSSPGYGYTF
TRBD1	few	TRBV19	TRBJ2-1	TGTGCCAGTAGTCCAGAGGACAGGCGGCGGGTCAATGAGCAGTTCTTC	CASSPEDRRRVNEQFF
.	many	TRBV27	TRBJ2-5	TGTGCCAGCAGTTTTGGTTCAGGCAGCCAAGCGGAGACCCAGTACTTC	CASSFGSGSQAETQYF
.	many	TRBV12-3/TRBV12-4	TRBJ2-7	TGTGCCAGCAGTCCCGACAGCCTCGTTTACGAGCAGTACTTC	CASSPDSLVYEQYF
TRBD1	.	TRBV2	TRBJ1-5	TGTGCCTTCAGTGACAGGGCCGAGGCACTCTATAATCAGCCCCAGCATTTT	CAFSDRAEALYNQPQHF
TRBD2	many	TRBV24-1	TRBJ2-5	TGTGCCACCAGTGATTTTGGGTCGGGAGGGGAGGAAGAGACCCAGTACTTC	CATSDFGSGGEEETQYF
TRBD1	many	TRBV11-3	TRBJ2-2	TGTGCCAGCAGCCCGCAGCAGGGGGCCAACACCGGGGAGCTGTTTTTT	CASSPQQGANTGELFF
.	many	TRBV29-1	TRBJ2-1	TGCAGCGTAGGGGTCTCAGCCGTTTCGACACAGTTCTTC	CSVGVSAVSTQFF
TRBD2	many	TRBV20-1	TRBJ2-1	TGCAGTGCTACCACTAGCGGGAGAGATTCCTACAATGAGCAGTTCTTC	CSATTSGRDSYNEQFF
TRBD2	.	TRBV30	TRBJ2-3	TGTGCCTGGAGTTTAGGACTAGCGGGAAGCACAGATACGCAGTATTTT	CAWSLGLAGSTDTQYF
.	many	TRBV10-3	TRBJ1-1	TGTGCCATCAGTAATTTCGGGGGTTTTGGGAACACTGAAGCTTTCTTT	CAISNFGGFGNTEAFF
.	.	TRBV28	TRBJ2-5	TGTGCCAGCAGTTTCTTGGGCCTTAAAGAGGGAGAGACCCAGTACTTC	CASSFLGLKEGETQYF
.	many	TRBV29-1	TRBJ2-7	TGCAGCGTTGAAGATATCTCCTACGAGCAGTACTTC	CSVEDISYEQYF
.	many	TRBV11-2	TRBJ2-3	TGTGCCAGCAGCCTGGAGCGGGCAACCACAGATACGCAGTATTTT	CASSLERATTDTQYF
TRBD1	many	TRBV5-1	TRBJ2-5	TGTGCCAGCAGTTCGACAGGGGGCGAGACCCAGTACTTC	CASSSTGGETQYF
.	few	TRBV7-2	TRBJ2-6	TGTGCCAGCAGCGGCCGGGGTGGGGCCAACGGCCTGACTTTC	CASSGRGGANGLTF
.	.	TRBV6-5	TRBJ2-2	TGTGCCAGCAGTTCTCTCTTACACGGGGGCACCGGGGAGCTGTTTTTT	CASSSLLHGGTGELFF
.	.	TRBV7-2	TRBJ2-6	TGTGCCAGCAGCTTGTATGCGGTTGCTGGGGCCAACGTCCTGACTTTC	CASSLYAVAGANVLTF